The 29 T cell receptor beta chains in this list originate from one sample, sequenced in a study of blood T cell repertoires in COVID-19. This table comes from immunoSEQ multiplex PCR, and its TCRdb copy is limited to in-frame clones, with some not included. This table holds some 56,000 clones, about 83% found once. Sequencing was carried out using peripheral blood. These receptors were obtained from a woman aged 55-75 years with COVID-19, enrolled during active disease.

The chain employs TRBV28 and TRBJ2-1, with D perhaps matching TRBD1 (6 bases). Trimming took off 5 bases at V and 2 bases at J, with 19 bases between the two ends. Germline V gives CDR1 MDHEN, CDR2 SYDVKM. The CDR3 length is 17 residues. This CDR3 reads CASSRDTRNTPYNEQFF. The CDR3 DNA reads TGTGCCAGCAGTAGGGACACCCGAAATACCCCCTACAATGAGCAGTTCTTC.

CDR3: CATRGLNTEAFF. CDR3 DNA: TGTGCCACGCGAGGGTTGAACACTGAAGCTTTCTTT. The chain recombines TRBV5-5 with TRBJ1-1; D gene ambiguous. There are 12 residues in the CDR3. Germline V gene lookup returns CDR1 SGHKS and CDR2 YYEKEE (reference sequence). V shed 9 bases and J shed 0 bases, with 9 bases lying between them.

V usage is TRBV28 and J usage is TRBJ2-4; 9 bases line up with TRBD2. This CDR3 is built from 20 residues. Germline assignment: CDR1 MDHEN and CDR2 SYDVKM. J lost 2 bases, V lost 1 base, and 15 bases had no gene match. CDR3 coding DNA: TGTGCCAGCAGTTTATATAGGGCGGGAGGGCCAGTCGGGACCAAAAACATTCAGTACTTC. It encodes CASSLYRAGGPVGTKNIQYF.

The rearrangement joins TRBV30 to TRBJ2-7; 7 bases line up with TRBD1. The CDR3 runs to 14 residues. After removal of 2 bases from V and 4 bases from J, the junction contained 8 bases not matched to a gene. Germline CDR1 GTSNPN, CDR2 SVGIG (reference sequence). CDR3 sequence reads: CAWSIRTGRYEQYF. CDR3 nucleotide sequence: TGTGCCTGGAGTATCAGGACAGGAAGGTACGAGCAGTACTTC.

The chain is built from TRBV6-5 and TRBJ2-1; TRBD1 agrees at 11 bases. The junction had 7 bases not matched to a gene; V was cut back by 0 bases and J by 9 bases. The CDR3 has 16 residues. Germline CDR1 MNHEY, CDR2 SVGAGI. The CDR3 reads CASSYSGQGVRGEQFF. The CDR3 DNA sequence: TGTGCCAGCAGTTACTCGGGACAGGGGGTTCGTGGTGAGCAGTTCTTC.

The V and J genes are TRBV3-1 (or the pseudogene TRBV3-2) and TRBJ2-7; 10 nucleotides agree with TRBD1. The junction had 0 bases not matched to a gene; V was cut back by 3 bases and J by 4 bases. Germline V CDR1 and CDR2: LGHDT, YNNKEL (reference sequence). CDR3 size: 13 residues. CDR3 nucleotides: TGTGCCAGCAGCCAGGGACAGGGGTACGAGCAGTACTTC. Encoded protein: CASSQGQGYEQYF.

The chain carries TRBV13 and TRBJ2-7; 13 nucleotides line up with TRBD2. The CDR3 covers 16 residues. Trimming at V came to 4 bases and at J to 2 bases, leaving 5 bases not matched to a gene. Germline CDR1 PRHDT, CDR2 FYEKMQ (reference sequence). DNA for the CDR3: TGTGCCAGCAGCTGGGGACTAGCGGGAACCACCTACGAGCAGTACTTC. Translating gives CASSWGLAGTTYEQYF.

The V and J genes are TRBV5-1 and TRBJ2-3, with TRBD1 matching 8 bases. The CDR3 is made up of 16 amino acids. V trimming: 0 bases; J trimming: 5 bases; junction bases outside the gene matches: 8. Germline V lookup: CDR1 SGHRS, CDR2 YFSETQ. The CDR3 region has the DNA TGCGCCAGCAGCTTGGCCGGACAGGGTGGCAAAGATACGCAGTATTTT. This gives the protein CASSLAGQGGKDTQYF.

This chain uses TRBV6-5 with TRBJ2-7, with a weak D call TRBD1 (5 bases). The CDR3 runs 14 residues. V was pared by 2 bases and J by 3 bases, with 11 bases between. Germline CDR1 and CDR2: MNHEY and SVGAGI. The DNA for the CDR3 is TGTGCCAGCAGTTACCGTTCCCAGGGCTACGAGCAGTACTTC. It codes for CASSYRSQGYEQYF.

Turning to this clone: At one of its ends the junction is not consistent with the germline gene, which may arise from a read error. Other DNA sequences from this sample encode an identical CDR3 as well. J is TRBJ2-5 and V is TRBV18; 7 bases agree with TRBD1. The CDR3 is made up of 15 amino acids. Germline CDR1 and CDR2: KGHSH and LQKENI. CDR3 residues: CASSLNRGPQETQYF. The CDR3 DNA reads as TGTGCCAGTTCACTTAACAGGGGACCCCAAGAGACCCAGTACTTC. The variable domain in full, completed from reference TRBV18 and TRBJ2-5, reads NAGVMQNPRHLVRRRGQEARLRCSPMKGHSHVYWYRQLPEEGLKFMVYLQKENIIDESGMPKERFSAEFPKEGPSILRIQQVVRGDSAAYFCASSLNRGPQETQYFGPGTRLLVL.

This chain joins TRBV29-1 and TRBJ2-5; TRBD1 aligns across 7 bases. V shed 7 bases, J shed 1 base, and the junction held 9 bases outside the gene matches. In germline, CDR1 is SQVTM, CDR2 ANQGSEA. The CDR3 is 14 amino acids. This chain's CDR3 is CSAPSGTVQETQYF. The CDR3 region has the DNA TGCAGCGCTCCTTCGGGGACAGTCCAAGAGACCCAGTACTTC.

V and J are TRBV6-6 and TRBJ2-7; 7 bases align to TRBD1. V shed 2 bases, J shed 7 bases, and the junction held 8 bases outside the gene matches. Germline loops: CDR1 MNHNY, CDR2 SVGAGI (reference sequence). The CDR3 is made up of 14 amino acids. The CDR3 DNA reads as TGTGCCAGCAGTTACATAGACAGGGTCGGGGAGCAGTACTTC. This codes for CASSYIDRVGEQYF.

The chain combines TRBV5-1 with TRBJ2-2, with D hard to call. Per germline, CDR1 SGHRS and CDR2 YFSETQ. The CDR3 is 15 amino acids. V dropped 0 bases and J dropped 3 bases, with 9 bases sitting between them. DNA of the CDR3: TGCGCCAGCAGCTTGGAAGAGTTGTACACCGGGGAGCTGTTTTTT. Encoded protein: CASSLEELYTGELFF.

The chain uses TRBV19 and TRBJ2-3; 14 nucleotides align to TRBD2. V lost 3 bases, J lost 10 bases, and 3 bases stayed unmatched. The CDR3 is 14 amino acids. Germline V gives CDR1 LNHDA, CDR2 SQIVND (reference sequence). For the CDR3, the DNA is TGTGCCAGTAGTATGACTAGCGGGAGGGCTGCGCAGTATTTT. This gives the protein CASSMTSGRAAQYF.

The rearrangement links TRBV7-9 to TRBJ2-7; 10 positions agree with TRBD1. The CDR3 consists of 14 residues. CDR1 SEHNR and CDR2 FQNEAQ come from the germline V gene (reference sequence). V lost 5 bases, J lost 1 base, and 2 bases stayed unmatched. CDR3 nucleotide sequence: TGTGCCAGCAGCAGGACAGGGGGATCCTACGAGCAGTACTTC. Translation gives CASSRTGGSYEQYF.

This chain uses TRBV5-1 with TRBJ2-2; TRBD2 matches 7 bases. The CDR3 has 13 residues. CDR1 is SGHRS and CDR2 is YFSETQ in the germline V gene. V gave up 3 bases and J gave up 15 bases; unmatched junction bases: 11. CDR3 DNA: TGCGCCAGCAGCTCAAAACCGGGGACTAAGTTGTTTTTT. This sequence encodes CASSSKPGTKLFF.

The gene calls are TRBV9 and TRBJ2-7, with 8 nucleotides matching TRBD2. Germline CDR1 SGDLS, CDR2 YYNGEE. This CDR3 is built from 14 residues. Losses at the gene ends were 3 bases for V and 3 bases for J; bases not matched to a gene: 5. The chain's CDR3 is CASSAGLVVYEQYF. Here the CDR3 DNA reads TGTGCCAGCAGCGCGGGACTAGTTGTCTACGAGCAGTACTTC.

The sample holds one count of this clone. This chain connects TRBV11-2 to TRBJ2-3, with D tentatively TRBD2 (6 bases). The germline V gene encodes CDR1 SGHAT and CDR2 FQNNGV. The V gene lost 1 base and the J gene lost 4 bases, with 12 bases spanning the gap. The CDR3 contains 15 residues. The CDR3 sequence: CASSLALGSADTQYF. The CDR3 nucleotides are TGTGCCAGCAGCTTAGCTCTCGGGAGCGCAGATACGCAGTATTTT.

V usage is TRBV24-1 and J usage is TRBJ2-5; 8 bases line up with TRBD1. From germline, CDR1 is KGHDR and CDR2 SFDVKD. V shed 3 bases, J shed 2 bases, and the junction held 7 bases outside the gene matches. This CDR3 is 16 amino acids long. The CDR3, as DNA: TGTGCCACCAGTGATCCTGGACAGGGCAGGCAAGAGACCCAGTACTTC. Protein sequence: CATSDPGQGRQETQYF.

The chain couples TRBV13 to TRBJ2-1; possible D gene TRBD1, 6 bases. The V end was cut by 5 bases, the J end by 4 bases, with 18 bases between. The CDR3 contains 16 residues. CDR1 is PRHDT, CDR2 FYEKMQ, per germline (reference sequence). CDR3 sequence (DNA): TGTGCCAGCAGCCCTGGGACAAACACCCGATACAATGAGCAGTTCTTC. As protein: CASSPGTNTRYNEQFF.

This clone has a single count. The chain has TRBV9 and TRBJ1-2; tentatively, D is TRBD1 (6 bases). CDR3 size: 15 residues. CDR1 is SGDLS and CDR2 is YYNGEE in the germline V gene. V lost 4 bases and J 8 bases, leaving 21 bases between the germline ends. The chain's CDR3 is CASSSRGDTTGGYTF. The CDR3 DNA is TGTGCCAGCAGCTCCCGGGGGGACACCACGGGGGGCTACACCTTC.

J is TRBJ1-2 and V is TRBV27; 9 positions agree with TRBD1. The CDR3 runs 14 residues. V trimming: 5 bases; J trimming: 4 bases; junction bases outside the gene matches: 5. Germline CDR1 is MNHEY and CDR2 is SMNVEV (reference sequence). Here the CDR3 reads CASSNTGGGYGYTF. CDR3 nucleotides: TGTGCCAGCAGTAATACAGGGGGCGGCTATGGCTACACCTTC.

The CDR3 loop is CASSLAGRNYGYTF. The DNA for the CDR3 is TGTGCCAGTAGTTTGGCAGGGAGGAACTATGGCTACACCTTC. This chain connects TRBV19 to TRBJ1-2, with a possible D match to TRBD1 (5 bases). The CDR3 consists of 14 residues. Trimming removed 5 bases at V and 2 bases at J, with 12 bases between. The germline V gene encodes CDR1 LNHDA and CDR2 SQIVND (reference sequence).

In its sample, this clone was seen a few times. The rearrangement links TRBV28 to TRBJ2-1, with 8 bases lining up with TRBD1. CDR1 and CDR2 from the germline V gene are MDHEN and SYDVKM. V was clipped by 5 bases and J by 7 bases; unmatched bases: 13. The CDR3 is made up of 16 amino acids. CDR3 loop: CASSPPRGQGRNEQFF. In DNA form, the CDR3 reads TGTGCCAGCAGTCCACCCCGAGGACAGGGACGAAATGAGCAGTTCTTC. Together with reference TRBV28 and TRBJ2-1, the CDR3 gives the full variable domain: DVKVTQSSRYLVKRTGEKVFLECVQDMDHENMFWYRQDPGLGLRLIYFSYDVKMKEKGDIPEGYSVSREKKERFSLILESASTNQTSMYLCASSPPRGQGRNEQFFGPGTRLTVL.

The chain couples TRBV5-1 to TRBJ2-7; D perhaps matches TRBD2 (6 bases). This CDR3 region has 15 residues. V was cut by 4 bases and J by 2 bases, with 16 bases left in between. Germline loops: CDR1 SGHRS, CDR2 YFSETQ. CDR3: CASSPREGGAYEQYF. The CDR3 region has the DNA TGCGCCAGCAGCCCGAGGGAAGGAGGGGCCTACGAGCAGTACTTC.

The chain has TRBV30 and TRBJ1-2, with 9 bases that match TRBD1. In germline, CDR1 is GTSNPN, CDR2 SVGIG (reference sequence). This CDR3 has 14 amino acids. The V gene end was trimmed by 5 bases and the J gene end by 5 bases; junction bases not matched to a gene: 9. Written as DNA, the CDR3 is TGTGCCTGGGCGAAGGACAGGGGAGGATATGGCTACACCTTC. Translated, it gives CAWAKDRGGYGYTF.

This clone has just a few counts. This rearrangement joins TRBV24-1 to TRBJ2-3; possible D gene TRBD1, 6 bases. CDR3 length: 14 residues. V was clipped by 4 bases and J by 1 base, with 8 bases between them. The germline gives CDR1 KGHDR, CDR2 SFDVKD. The CDR3 reads CATSEWGRTDTQYF. As DNA, the CDR3 is TGTGCCACCAGTGAATGGGGGCGCACAGATACGCAGTATTTT.

The rearrangement joins TRBV18 to TRBJ2-2; 7 bases match TRBD2. The CDR3 is made up of 15 amino acids. Germline trimming cut 6 bases from V and 0 bases from J; bases unmatched to any gene: 4. Germline-derived CDR1 and CDR2 are KGHSH and LQKENI. The DNA for the CDR3 is TGTGCCAGCTCCCAGCGGGGACCGAACACCGGGGAGCTGTTTTTT. Its translation is CASSQRGPNTGELFF.

The V and J genes are TRBV19 and TRBJ2-7; 7 bases fit TRBD2. From germline, CDR1 is LNHDA and CDR2 SQIVND (reference sequence). After removal of 3 bases from V and 3 bases from J, the junction contained 5 bases not matched to a gene. The CDR3 covers 14 residues. In nucleotides, the CDR3 is TGTGCCAGTAGTATTGCGGGAGCAGTCTACGAGCAGTACTTC. As protein: CASSIAGAVYEQYF.